The 6 T cell receptor beta chains given below trace back to one sample, sequenced in a study of blood T cell repertoires in COVID-19. Sequenced by immunoSEQ multiplex PCR; TCRdb stores in-frame clones only, minus some. The sample carries 400,000 to 500,000 clones, more than 70% recorded once. Sequenced input: PBMCs or T cells enriched from blood (not recorded which). The receptor source for this set is a woman aged 18-35 years who had been exposed to COVID-19.

This rearrangement joins TRBV11-3 to TRBJ2-6; D is perhaps TRBD1 (5 bases). The CDR3 extends over 15 amino acids. Trimming stripped 1 base from V and 2 bases from J, with 6 bases between. CDR1 is SGHNT, CDR2 YENEEA, per germline. The CDR3 nucleotides read TGTGCCAGCAGCTTAGGACAGACTGGGGCCAACGTCCTGACTTTC. Amino acids: CASSLGQTGANVLTF. The entire variable domain, with the rest obtained from reference TRBV11-3 and TRBJ2-6, is as follows: EAGVVQSPRYKIIEKKQPVAFWCNPISGHNTLYWYLQNLGQGPELLIRYENEEAVDDSQLPKDRFSAERLKGVDSTLKIQPAELGDSAVYLCASSLGQTGANVLTFGAGSRLTVL.

V gene TRBV5-1 combines with J gene TRBJ2-7; 8 nucleotides line up with TRBD2. Germline lookup yields CDR1 SGHRS and CDR2 YFSETQ. V was pared by 0 bases and J by 5 bases, with 7 bases of the junction left unmatched. The CDR3 consists of 15 residues. CDR3 residues: CASSLGTSSTHEQYF. The CDR3 bases are TGCGCCAGCAGCTTGGGGACTAGCTCTACCCACGAGCAGTACTTC.

The chain couples TRBV7-2 to TRBJ1-3; the match to TRBD1 covers 7 bases. Germline loops: CDR1 SGHTA, CDR2 FQGNSA. The trim removed 10 bases at V and 4 bases at J, leaving 16 bases unmatched. This CDR3 is built from 16 residues. The chain's CDR3 is CATVLPRQGEGNTIYF. CDR3 bases: TGTGCCACCGTACTTCCTCGCCAGGGGGAAGGAAACACCATATATTTT.

The rearrangement joins TRBV12-3 or TRBV12-4 to TRBJ2-6, with TRBD1 as a possible D gene (5 bases). V lost 6 bases and J lost 14, with 14 bases in between. The CDR3 has 12 residues. For the CDR3, the DNA is TGTGCCAGCAGGGGTGGGGCCACCCTCCTGACTTTC. This translates into CASRGGATLLTF.

The chain joins TRBV19 to TRBJ2-7; tentatively, D is TRBD1 (6 bases). This CDR3 has 13 residues. V was pared by 6 bases and J by 1 base, with 10 bases between. Germline V gives CDR1 LNHDA, CDR2 SQIVND (reference sequence). This CDR3 reads CASSADRSYEQYF. As DNA, the CDR3 is TGTGCCAGTAGCGCCGACAGGTCCTACGAGCAGTACTTC.

The chain uses TRBV24-1 and TRBJ2-6; the D is unclear. From germline, CDR1 is KGHDR and CDR2 SFDVKD. The CDR3 is made up of 15 amino acids. V lost 7 bases and J lost 1, with 10 bases in between. The chain's CDR3 is CATSPTASGANVLTF. The CDR3 DNA follows: TGTGCCACCAGCCCAACTGCTTCTGGGGCCAACGTCCTGACTTTC.